These 5 T cell receptor beta chains came from one sample sequenced in a study of control samples from healthy donors and cancer patients. Generated by immunoSEQ multiplex PCR, the TCRdb table keeps only in-frame clones and is missing some. The table lists roughly 150,000 clones, 89% of them singletons. Sequenced material: blood. The receptors were gathered from a man in his thirties or forties in good health.

The V gene is TRBV7-9, the J gene TRBJ2-7; 7 bases are shared with TRBD2. V shed 5 bases, J shed 0 bases, and the junction held 4 bases outside the gene matches. Germline assignment: CDR1 SEHNR and CDR2 FQNEAQ (reference sequence). This CDR3 has 14 residues. The CDR3 nucleotides read TGTGCCAGCAGCGTTAGCGGGCTCTCCTACGAGCAGTACTTC. This sequence encodes CASSVSGLSYEQYF.

V and J are TRBV7-8 and TRBJ2-7, with D perhaps assigned TRBD1 or TRBD2 (6 bases each). The CDR3 is made up of 19 amino acids. The ends were cut back, 3 bases at V and 3 bases at J, with 27 bases in the middle. Germline CDR1 SGHVS, CDR2 FQNEAQ. The CDR3 here is CASSFLRSEGDFQLYEQYF. In DNA, the CDR3 is TGTGCCAGCAGCTTCCTAAGAAGTGAGGGGGACTTTCAACTCTACGAGCAGTACTTC. The entire variable domain, with the rest obtained from reference TRBV7-8 and TRBJ2-7, is as follows: GAGVSQSPRYKVAKRGQDVALRCDPISGHVSLFWYQQALGQGPEFLTYFQNEAQLDKSGLPSDRFFAERPEGSVSTLKIQRTQQEDSAVYLCASSFLRSEGDFQLYEQYFGPGTRLTVT.

Only one count was recorded for this clone. This chain joins TRBV14 and TRBJ2-7; tentatively, D is TRBD2 (5 bases). V lost 1 base and J 6 bases, leaving 16 bases between the germline ends. This CDR3 has 15 amino acids. Per germline, CDR1 SGHDN and CDR2 FVKESK. CDR3 nucleotides: TGTGCCAGCAGCCAAGGGCTGACGAGGGCCGTCGAGCAGTACTTC. Its protein is CASSQGLTRAVEQYF.

The chain is built from TRBV9 and TRBJ2-1; D may be TRBD1 or TRBD2 (5 bases each). The CDR3 totals 13 residues. Trimming stripped 3 bases from V and 6 bases from J, with 10 bases between. Germline V lookup: CDR1 SGDLS, CDR2 YYNGEE. CDR3 DNA: TGTGCCAGCAGCGCGAGGGGCCTCAATGAGCAGTTCTTC. Translated: CASSARGLNEQFF. Supplemented by reference TRBV9 and TRBJ2-1, the full variable domain reads DSGVTQTPKHLITATGQRVTLRCSPRSGDLSVYWYQQSLDQGLQFLIQYYNGEERAKGNILERFSAQQFPDLHSELNLSSLELGDSALYFCASSARGLNEQFFGPGTRLTVL.

This sequence joins TRBV11-3 and TRBJ1-1; D gene uncertain. Between the trimmed V and J ends, which lost 0 bases and 4 bases, there was a span of 0 bases. CDR1 is SGHNT, CDR2 YENEEA, per germline. This CDR3 region has 11 residues. CDR3 coding DNA: TGTGCCAGCAGCTTAGACACTGAAGCTTTCTTT. Amino acids: CASSLDTEAFF.